Ten or more counts support the clone carrying this T cell receptor (beta chain). The entry originates in a study of early T cells in non-severe SARS-CoV-2 infection. The CDR3 loop spans 11 amino acids. Trimming took off 4 bases at V and 6 bases at J, with 7 bases between the two ends. CDR1 is SQVTM and CDR2 is ANQGSEA in the germline V gene. Unique molecular identifier tags were affixed to discrete cDNA molecules. One entry per CDR3 protein results from TCRdb running MiXCR on the 5' RACE reads. Of some 40,000 distinct CDR3 sequences listed, roughly 6% were seen once; the top ten hold roughly 4%. V usage is TRBV29-1 and J usage is TRBJ1-5; D may be TRBD1 (5 bases). The sequences come from whole blood, collected at baseline. The source is an adult who was a healthcare worker with PCR-confirmed SARS-CoV-2 infection or an uninfected control (not recorded which). CDR3 region: CSVAGPQPQHF. CDR3 nucleotide sequence: TGCAGCGTTGCAGGGCCTCAGCCCCAGCATTTT.